This T cell receptor beta chain was retrieved from a study of T cell responses to AZD1222 COVID-19 vaccine. Regarding the study as a whole: The study reported that nearly half of spike-specific TCRs target unmutated variant regions.

As to this clone: Its antigen remains unknown.

Profiled with immunoSEQ multiplex PCR; TCRdb holds only in-frame clones, not every one. The repertoire includes around 160,000 clones, approximately 78% of them detected once, and roughly 4.5% sits in the top ten. The CDR3 contains 11 residues. CDR1 WNHNN and CDR2 SYGVQD come from the germline V gene (reference sequence). The J segment lost 14 bases and the V segment lost 7 bases, leaving 4 bases of the junction unmatched. The chain employs TRBV10-1 and TRBJ1-6; TRBD1 matches at 8 bases. Sequenced here: peripheral blood, sampled on day 0 of MenACWY control vaccination. The clonotype comes from an adult in good health. The CDR3 DNA is TGCGCCAGCAATCTGACAGGGGCCCTCCACTTT. This gives the protein CASNLTGALHF.